Listed below are T cell receptor beta chains from one sample, sequenced in a study of identical twins. TCRdb ran MiXCR on the 5' RACE reads and lists one entry per CDR3 protein. The sample lists around 1.7 million distinct CDR3 sequences, 32% seen once, with approximately 0.25% in the top ten. The sequenced sample was cord blood. Receptors originate from a newborn girl in good health. Each CDR3 is given with its conserved first and last residue. Fields, in order: V gene, J gene, D gene, clone size, CDR3 DNA, CDR3 protein. A D gene is named only where the DNA matches it firmly. Clone size, where shown, is once, few, many, or a class for clones that have expanded.

>TRBV27|TRBJ2-1|NA|few
TGTGCCAGCAGTTCCAGGGGCTTCTCCTACAATGAGCAGTTCTTC
CASSSRGFSYNEQFF
>TRBV10-3|TRBJ2-5|NA|few
TGTGCCATCAGTGTCACAGAAGAGACCCAGTACTTC
CAISVTEETQYF
>TRBV7-8|TRBJ2-2|TRBD1|NA
TGTGCCAGCAGCTCGAACAGGGGGCAGAACACCGGGGAGCTGTTTTTT
CASSSNRGQNTGELFF
>TRBV6-1|TRBJ2-3|TRBD2|NA
TGTGCCAGCAGTGAAGCCGGCGGGGGGGTTCCAGATACGCAGTATTTT
CASSEAGGGVPDTQYF
>TRBV28|TRBJ1-2|TRBD1|few
TGTGCCACTACAGGGGAGGGCTATGGCTACACCTTC
CATTGEGYGYTF
>TRBV5-1|TRBJ1-4|TRBD1|NA
TGCGCCAGCAGCTACTCGCCCGGGACAGCGGAAAAACTGTTTTTT
CASSYSPGTAEKLFF
>TRBV20-1|TRBJ2-7|TRBD2|NA
TGCAGTGCTAGAGCGGGACTAGCCTACGAGCAGTACTTC
CSARAGLAYEQYF
>TRBV7-8|TRBJ2-7|TRBD1|NA
TGTGCCAGCAGCTTAGAATGGCCAGGGGGATACGAGCAGTACTTC
CASSLEWPGGYEQYF
>TRBV5-1|TRBJ2-7|NA|few
TGCGCCAGCAGCTTTGACAGTCGTGGGAGCTCCTACGAGCAGTACTTC
CASSFDSRGSSYEQYF
>TRBV12-1|TRBJ1-1|NA|NA
TGTGCCAGCAGCTTTGGGGATGGAGGACAGGGGCTCTTGAACACTGAAGCTTTCTTT
CASSFGDGGQGLLNTEAFF
>TRBV27|TRBJ1-2|NA|NA
TGTGCCAGCACCCGACCGGGACGTTTGGCGGCTGGCTACACCTTC
CASTRPGRLAAGYTF
>TRBV3-1|TRBJ2-1|TRBD2|NA
TGTGCCAGCAGCCAAGAAAGACTAGCTATCAATGAGCAGTTCTTC
CASSQERLAINEQFF
>TRBV3-1|TRBJ1-4|NA|NA
TGTGCCAGCAGCCAAGACATCAGGGGTGAAGAACTGTTTTTT
CASSQDIRGEELFF
>TRBV20-1|TRBJ2-7|TRBD1|few
TGCAGTGCTGAGGGGGTGACAGGGGCCACCTACGAGCAGTACTTC
CSAEGVTGATYEQYF
>TRBV11-2|TRBJ1-1|NA|NA
TGTGCCAGCAGCTTACTTCCTCACAGCACTGAAGCTTTCTTT
CASSLLPHSTEAFF
>TRBV12-3/TRBV12-4|TRBJ1-5|NA|NA
TGTGCCAGCAGTTTAAGTTGGCCCCAGCATTTT
CASSLSWPQHF
>TRBV20-1|TRBJ2-5|NA|few
TGCAGTGCACCTAGGACAGCAGCCCTTCAAGAGACCCAGTACTTC
CSAPRTAALQETQYF
>TRBV24-1|TRBJ2-5|NA|NA
TGTGCCACAGGGAAGGAGACCCAGTACTTC
CATGKETQYF
>TRBV27|TRBJ2-7|NA|NA
TGTGCCAGCAGTTACTCAAGAGGGGCGCTAGCGAATGCCTACGAGCAGTACTTC
CASSYSRGALANAYEQYF
>TRBV27|TRBJ1-6|NA|few
TGTGCCAGCAGTTTAGAATCGGGGGCAGGGTCACCCCTCCACTTT
CASSLESGAGSPLHF
>TRBV3-1|TRBJ2-7|TRBD2|NA
TGTGCCAGCAGCCAAGGACTAGCGGGGTTCTCCTACGAGCAGTACTTC
CASSQGLAGFSYEQYF
>TRBV14|TRBJ1-2|NA|once
TGTGCCAGCAGCCCAATCCCCAGCTATGGCTACACCTTC
CASSPIPSYGYTF
>TRBV5-6|TRBJ2-3|TRBD2|NA
TGTGCCAGCAGCGGACAGGGTGTTCTGGACTTACTAGCGGGGGGGCCCAGGGATACGCAGTATTTT
CASSGQGVLDLLAGGPRDTQYF
>TRBV10-2|TRBJ2-3|NA|NA
TGCGCCAGCAGTGACTACCTCGAGGGGAATACGCAGTATTTT
CASSDYLEGNTQYF
>TRBV5-1|TRBJ2-7|NA|NA
TGCGCCACCAGACCGGGACCCCGGGATTACGAGCAGTACTTC
CATRPGPRDYEQYF
>TRBV27|TRBJ2-1|TRBD2|NA
TGTGCCAGCAGACGGGGGGACCTTTACAATGAGCAGTTCTTC
CASRRGDLYNEQFF
>TRBV20-1|TRBJ2-1|TRBD2|NA
TGCAGTGCTAGAGGTCCCCGGAGCGGGAGAGTTCGGTTCTTC
CSARGPRSGRVRFF
>TRBV7-9|TRBJ2-1|NA|NA
TGTGCCAGCAGCTTAGCAAAGCGGAGCTTATACAATGAGCAGTTCTTC
CASSLAKRSLYNEQFF
>TRBV5-1|TRBJ2-1|NA|few
TGCGCCAGCAGCCGCGGGGTAGCGGACTTAGGGGAGCAGTTCTTC
CASSRGVADLGEQFF
>TRBV10-3|TRBJ2-7|NA|many
TGTGCCATCAGTGGGATACAGGGTTACGAGCAGTACTTC
CAISGIQGYEQYF
>TRBV9|TRBJ2-1|TRBD2|many
TGTGCCAGCAGCCCTCGGACTAGCGGGGGATTCTACAATGAGCAGTTCTTC
CASSPRTSGGFYNEQFF
>TRBV4-1|TRBJ2-7|NA|NA
TGCGCCAGCAGCCAAGAGAGACAGGTAACATACGAGCAGTACTTC
CASSQERQVTYEQYF
>TRBV6-1|TRBJ1-2|NA|NA
TGTGCCAGCAGACTGGAGGGCTACACCTTC
CASRLEGYTF
>TRBV12-3/TRBV12-4|TRBJ1-2|TRBD1|few
TGTGCCAGCAGCCTAAGCTCAGGGGGTCGGGGCTACACCTTC
CASSLSSGGRGYTF
>TRBV4-2|TRBJ1-1|NA|few
TGTGCCAGCAGCCAAGATCTCATCTGGGGGTGGGGGACTGAAGCTTTCTTT
CASSQDLIWGWGTEAFF
>TRBV5-1|TRBJ2-3|NA|many
TGCGCCAGCAGCCCCGAAGGAATGTCAGGACCAGATACGCAGTATTTT
CASSPEGMSGPDTQYF
>TRBV6-1|TRBJ2-7|NA|few
TGTGCCAGCAGTTCCTACGGACAGAGCTCCTACGAGCAGTACTTC
CASSSYGQSSYEQYF
>TRBV12-3/TRBV12-4|TRBJ1-2|NA|many
TGTGCCAGCAGCTTAGGCGGGACGGGCTATGGCTACACCTTC
CASSLGGTGYGYTF
>TRBV20-1|TRBJ1-5|NA|NA
TGCAGTGCTAGGGATCATGGGAGCAATCAGCCCCAGCATTTT
CSARDHGSNQPQHF
>TRBV5-1|TRBJ2-2|NA|NA
TGCGCCAGCAGCTTGGGCGTACGCGGGGAGCTGTTTTTT
CASSLGVRGELFF
>TRBV11-2|TRBJ1-1|NA|NA
TGTGCCAGCAGCTCTCAGGGCGTCACTGAAGCTTTCTTT
CASSSQGVTEAFF
>TRBV24-1|TRBJ2-3|NA|NA
TGTGCCACCGGTGATTTAGCGGATACGCAGTATTTT
CATGDLADTQYF
>TRBV3-1|TRBJ1-2|NA|NA
TGTGCCAGCAGCCAAGCCCCCAGGGGCTATGGCTACACCTTC
CASSQAPRGYGYTF
>TRBV12-3/TRBV12-4|TRBJ2-1|TRBD2|many
TGTGCCAGCAGTTTATGGCGGGGGGTGGATGAGCAGTTCTTC
CASSLWRGVDEQFF
>TRBV20-1|TRBJ2-3|NA|NA
TGCAGTGCTAGAGGTCTGGCAGATACAGATACGCAGTATTTT
CSARGLADTDTQYF
>TRBV20-1|TRBJ2-7|NA|NA
TGCAGTGCTAGGCTGGGCCCCGGACACCGTCGAACCAATGAGCAGTACTTC
CSARLGPGHRRTNEQYF
>TRBV12-3/TRBV12-4|TRBJ2-7|NA|few
TGTGCCAGCAGTAAACGCCCGGACATCTACGAGCAGTACTTC
CASSKRPDIYEQYF
>TRBV6-1|TRBJ1-2|NA|NA
TGTGCCAGCAGTGAAAGGGCAGGGGCCGGCTACACCTTC
CASSERAGAGYTF
>TRBV20-1|TRBJ2-4|TRBD1|few
TGCAGTGCCGCTCCGGGACAGGGGGCCACCAAAAACATTCAGTACTTC
CSAAPGQGATKNIQYF
>TRBV20-1|TRBJ1-5|NA|few
TGCAGTGCCCGCCCAGGGACTCTCAATCAGCCCCAGCATTTT
CSARPGTLNQPQHF
>TRBV7-2|TRBJ2-5|NA|few
TGTGCCAGCAGCCTCCGGGACCCCCGCGTTGCGCAGTACTTC
CASSLRDPRVAQYF
>TRBV20-1|TRBJ2-7|TRBD1|NA
TGCAGTGCTTTCTTTGACAGGGAGTACGAGCAGTACTTC
CSAFFDREYEQYF
>TRBV12-3/TRBV12-4|TRBJ2-6|TRBD1|many
TGTGCCAGCAGTCACGGGACAGTTTTCTCTGGGGCCAACGTCCTGACTTTC
CASSHGTVFSGANVLTF
>TRBV7-9|TRBJ1-1|TRBD1|NA
TGTGCCAGCAGGAGGGACAGGGTAACTGAAGCTTTCTTT
CASRRDRVTEAFF